These 23 T cell receptor beta chains were all obtained from the same sample, sequenced in a study of cytomegalovirus exposure and HLA in healthy donors. Amplification used 60 Vbeta primers and 13 Jbeta primers. Produced via immunoSEQ multiplex PCR; TCRdb's table is partial and in-frame only. The top ten hold approximately 0.74% of the sample, which has 85,000 to 130,000 clones, just over 70% seen once. Material for sequencing was PBMCs. Receptors originate from a boy aged 10-17 years in good health and CMV-seronegative.

The chain carries TRBV7-9 and TRBJ1-1; TRBD1 might be the D (5 bases). This CDR3 is 16 amino acids long. Trimming shortened V by 1 base and J by 3 bases, and 15 bases separated the two germline ends. Germline V gene sequence: CDR1 SEHNR, CDR2 FQNEAQ (reference sequence). This chain's CDR3 is CASSLDDWARDTEAFF. The CDR3, as DNA: TGTGCCAGCAGCTTAGATGACTGGGCCAGGGACACTGAAGCTTTCTTT.

In its sample, this clone was seen once. The chain uses TRBV30 and TRBJ1-1; D perhaps matches TRBD1 (6 bases). V lost 5 bases, J lost 4 bases, and 20 bases lay in between. Germline V gene data show CDR1 as GTSNPN and CDR2 as SVGIG (reference sequence). This CDR3 is built from 15 residues. The CDR3 DNA follows: TGTGCCTGGTGGTTGAGGGGGGGGTTTGGCACTGAAGCTTTCTTT. It is translated as CAWWLRGGFGTEAFF.

The chain employs TRBV7-6 and TRBJ2-3; TRBD2 matches 11 bases. CDR1 and CDR2 (germline): SGHVS, FNYEAQ. The CDR3 is 15 residues long. V trimming: 3 bases; J trimming: 2 bases; junction bases outside the gene matches: 1. Here the CDR3 DNA reads TGTGCCAGCAGCTTTAGCGGGGGGGCCACAGATACGCAGTATTTT. This sequence encodes CASSFSGGATDTQYF.

The V call is TRBV2, the J call TRBJ2-5, with 13 bases fitting TRBD2. Germline V gene lookup returns CDR1 SNHLY and CDR2 FYNNEI. J lost 5 bases, V lost 3 bases, and 9 bases had no gene match. The CDR3 covers 17 residues. As DNA, the CDR3 is TGTGCCAGCAGTGACCCGGGACTAGCGGGGCCTAAGGAGACCCAGTACTTC. This codes for CASSDPGLAGPKETQYF. Supplemented by reference TRBV2 and TRBJ2-5, the full variable domain reads EPEVTQTPSHQVTQMGQEVILRCVPISNHLYFYWYRQILGQKVEFLVSFYNNEISEKSEIFDDQFSVERPDGSNFTLKIRSTKLEDSAMYFCASSDPGLAGPKETQYFGPGTRLLVL.

Only a few counts were recorded for this clone. This sequence joins TRBV5-4 and TRBJ2-7; a weak D match, TRBD1 (6 bases). V was shortened by 3 bases and J by 3 bases, with 25 bases between the two germline ends. CDR1 and CDR2 from the germline V gene are SGHNT and YYREEE (reference sequence). The CDR3 has 18 residues. Written as DNA, the CDR3 is TGTGCCAGCAGCTCCCCCGGTGTGGCCCAGGGGCCCTTCTACGAGCAGTACTTC. Translation gives CASSSPGVAQGPFYEQYF.

The CDR3 DNA follows: TGTGCCAGAGAGACAGGGTACAATTCACCCCTCCACTTT. Translation: CARETGYNSPLHF. The chain is built from TRBV30 and TRBJ1-6; 7 nucleotides match TRBD1. CDR3 size: 13 residues. In germline, CDR1 is GTSNPN, CDR2 SVGIG (reference sequence). V lost 8 bases to trimming and J lost 7 bases; unmatched junction nucleotides: 8.

The J gene is TRBJ2-5, the V gene TRBV6-6; TRBD2 aligns across 9 bases. Germline lookup yields CDR1 MNHNY and CDR2 SVGAGI (reference sequence). CDR3 length equals 16 residues. Trimming at V came to 2 bases and at J to 2 bases, leaving 6 bases not matched to a gene. Here the CDR3 DNA reads TGTGCCAGCAGTTACCCTAGCGGGGTTGGTCAAGAGACCCAGTACTTC. This sequence encodes CASSYPSGVGQETQYF.

The chain recombines TRBV7-3 with TRBJ1-1; D gene ambiguous. Germline CDR1 and CDR2: SGHTA and FQGTGA. V was clipped by 1 base and J by 4 bases, with 13 bases between them. The CDR3 runs 15 residues. In nucleotides, the CDR3 is TGTGCCAGCAGCTTAAGTTACGCGGGAATCACTGAAGCTTTCTTT. Translated, it gives CASSLSYAGITEAFF.

The sample holds one count of this clone. V is TRBV6-5 and J is TRBJ1-2, with D possibly being TRBD1 (5 bases). V lost 5 bases to trimming and J lost 7 bases, with 14 bases between them. CDR3 length equals 13 residues. From germline, CDR1 is MNHEY and CDR2 SVGAGI. The CDR3 nucleotides are TGTGCCAGCAGTCGGGGGGATTCCGGTGGCTACACCTTC. It codes for CASSRGDSGGYTF.

The rearrangement uses TRBV30 and TRBJ2-3; D is unclear. The V gene lost 5 bases and the J gene lost 5 bases, with 5 bases spanning the gap. CDR1 GTSNPN and CDR2 SVGIG come from the germline V gene (reference sequence). CDR3 size: 10 residues. The CDR3, as DNA: TGTGCCTGGGGCCGAGATACGCAGTATTTT. Its translation is CAWGRDTQYF.

V and J are TRBV11-2 and TRBJ2-7; TRBD1 is a possible D gene (5 bases). The V end lost 5 bases, the J end lost 3 bases, and 11 bases lay between the germline ends. This CDR3 is 13 amino acids long. CDR1 and CDR2 (germline): SGHAT, FQNNGV. The CDR3: CASSPDRHYEQYF. The DNA of the CDR3 is TGTGCCAGCAGCCCCGACAGACACTACGAGCAGTACTTC.

This chain connects TRBV10-3 to TRBJ1-2; D not resolved. CDR3 length: 18 amino acids. Germline CDR1 is ENHRY and CDR2 is SYGVKD. Trimming took 6 bases from V and 0 from J, leaving 23 bases between them. CDR3 DNA: TGTGCCATCAGGTATTCAGGTGGCGATCAAATTCCTAACTATGGCTACACCTTC. It is translated as CAIRYSGGDQIPNYGYTF.

The chain carries TRBV10-1 and TRBJ2-3; tentatively, D is TRBD2 (5 bases). The CDR3 extends over 14 amino acids. The V gene's germline CDR1 is WNHNN and CDR2 SYGVQD (reference sequence). Trimming shortened V by 5 bases and J by 2 bases, and 11 bases separated the two germline ends. The CDR3 nucleotides read TGCGCCAGCAGTCCCGGGAATACCACAGATACGCAGTATTTT. Encoded protein: CASSPGNTTDTQYF.

The chain combines TRBV6-5 with TRBJ2-5, with TRBD2 matching over 7 bases. The CDR3 extends over 16 amino acids. With V trimmed by 4 bases and J by 2 bases, 10 bases remained unmatched. Germline V CDR1 and CDR2: MNHEY, SVGAGI. CDR3 sequence: CASSSSWGGEQETQYF. DNA of the CDR3: TGTGCCAGCAGTTCTTCATGGGGAGGGGAGCAAGAGACCCAGTACTTC.

The V call is TRBV5-1, the J call TRBJ2-5, with 9 bases lining up with TRBD2. CDR1 SGHRS and CDR2 YFSETQ come from the germline V gene. The CDR3 runs 15 residues. The trim removed 1 base at V and 2 bases at J, leaving 3 bases unmatched. CDR3 region: CASSLIAGGQETQYF. In nucleotides, the CDR3 is TGCGCCAGCAGCTTGATTGCGGGGGGGCAAGAGACCCAGTACTTC.

The chain is built from TRBV5-1 and TRBJ2-7; D possibly corresponds to TRBD2 (6 bases). The V gene lost 0 bases and the J gene lost 4 bases, with 17 bases spanning the gap. Germline V lookup: CDR1 SGHRS, CDR2 YFSETQ. The CDR3 consists of 16 residues. The CDR3 loop reads CASSLVPEGWRYEQYF. DNA of the CDR3: TGCGCCAGCAGCTTGGTACCGGAGGGGTGGCGGTACGAGCAGTACTTC.

The gene calls are TRBV4-1 and TRBJ1-5; D might be TRBD1 (5 bases). Germline CDR1 reads MGHRA; CDR2 reads YSYEKL. The CDR3 loop spans 18 amino acids. Trimming removed 5 bases from V and 0 bases from J, with 20 bases in between. The CDR3 nucleotides read TGCGCCAGCAGCGAGAAAGGGGAGGTTGGGTATAGCAATCAGCCCCAGCATTTT. Translated: CASSEKGEVGYSNQPQHF.

The chain links TRBV6-5 to TRBJ2-7, with 7 bases fitting TRBD1. The germline V gene has CDR1 MNHEY and CDR2 SVGAGI. J was trimmed by 3 bases and V by 2 bases; bases with no gene match: 4. This CDR3 region has 14 residues. CDR3 sequence reads: CASSYRDSGYEQYF. CDR3 DNA: TGTGCCAGCAGTTACAGGGACAGCGGCTACGAGCAGTACTTC.

The chain carries TRBV6-4 and TRBJ1-5; 7 bases match TRBD1. Germline assignment: CDR1 MRHNA and CDR2 SNTAGT. The CDR3 has 18 amino acids. Trimming took 0 bases from V and 0 from J; bases not matched to a gene: 8. The CDR3 DNA reads TGTGCCAGCAGTGACTCCCTTATACAGGGGCCTAGCAATCAGCCCCAGCATTTT. It yields the protein CASSDSLIQGPSNQPQHF.

This clone occurred a few times. The chain is built from TRBV10-2 and TRBJ2-7; D gene unclear. V shed 2 bases and J shed 6 bases, with 11 bases lying between them. Germline V lookup: CDR1 WSHSY, CDR2 SAAADI. This CDR3 region has 13 residues. In nucleotides, the CDR3 is TGCGCCAGCAGTGAGGCAGCGAGAGGCGAGCAGTACTTC. This codes for CASSEAARGEQYF.

The rearrangement uses TRBV7-3 and TRBJ1-5; possible D gene TRBD1, 6 bases. V was trimmed by 4 bases and J by 6 bases, leaving 16 bases between them. CDR3 length: 15 residues. Germline loops: CDR1 SGHTA, CDR2 FQGTGA. DNA of the CDR3: TGTGCCAGCAGCTACAGGGAGAGAGGCAGTCAGCCCCAGCATTTT. Encoded protein: CASSYRERGSQPQHF.

The chain has TRBV11-2 and TRBJ1-1, with no clear D. The CDR3 is 16 residues long. Trimming pared 0 bases from V and 3 bases from J, leaving 14 bases between. In germline, CDR1 is SGHAT, CDR2 FQNNGV. CDR3: CASSLDTLIAYTEAFF. For the CDR3, the DNA is TGTGCCAGCAGCTTAGACACCCTAATAGCCTACACTGAAGCTTTCTTT.

A few counts support this clone. The chain uses TRBV5-1 and TRBJ1-1; 7 bases agree with TRBD1. V dropped 0 bases and J dropped 9; count of bases not matched to a gene: 5. CDR3 size: 13 residues. Germline V CDR1 and CDR2: SGHRS, YFSETQ. The CDR3 sequence is CASSLGDRGQAFF. CDR3 nucleotides: TGCGCCAGCAGCTTGGGGGATAGGGGGCAAGCTTTCTTT.